This section outlines one T cell receptor beta chain sequence together with its context. Treatment here: around 19 received Ad26.COV2.S at low or high dose, single or two shots; 5 received placebo; per-sample allocation not given. At day 63 after the first vaccine or placebo injection, samples were drawn. Based in Boston, the donor was an adult of 18-55 years. The sample originates from a study of Ad26.COV2.S vaccination and SARS-CoV-2 variants. Study summary: Once or twice, 56 days apart, Ad26.COV2.S was delivered intramuscularly.

Profiling relied on immunoSEQ multiplex PCR, and the TCRdb table lists in-frame clones only, not all of them. The table includes more than 400,000 clones, roughly 90% detected once. V gave up 0 bases and J gave up 3 bases, with 6 bases separating them. The CDR3 is made up of 13 amino acids. Germline V gene sequence: CDR1 SGHNT, CDR2 YYREEE (reference sequence). The material was peripheral blood, obtained in a trial of Ad26.COV2.S vaccine versus placebo. This receptor was obtained from a person between 18 and 60 years old who received the Ad26.COV2.S COVID-19 vaccine or a placebo. This chain links TRBV5-4 with TRBJ1-1; D uncertain. CDR3 DNA sequence: TGTGCCAGCAGCTTGGGGGGTGACACTGAAGCTTTCTTT. It encodes CASSLGGDTEAFF.